Listed below are T cell receptor beta chains from one sample, sequenced in a study of T cells in Graves' hyperthyroidism and ophthalmopathy. From the multiplex PCR reads, TCRdb called clonotypes with MiXCR, one entry per CDR3 protein. The sample shows roughly 740,000 distinct CDR3 sequences, roughly 17% of them seen only once. Sample: blood. The receptors here all came from a man younger than 35 with Graves' hyperthyroidism. The CDR3 runs from the conserved cysteine through the conserved F or W. D genes are given only for firm matches. Clone size is given for some rows only: seen once, a few or many times, or a class if the clone is expanded.

j_gene: TRBJ2-7; d_gene: .; v_gene: TRBV2; abundance: many; CDR3nt: TGTGCCAGCAGTGCCACTACACTACGAAGCTACTCCTACGAGCAGTACTTC; CDR3aa: CASSATTLRSYSYEQYF
j_gene: TRBJ1-5; d_gene: TRBD1; v_gene: TRBV2; abundance: many; CDR3nt: TGTGCCAGCAGATACAGGGGGGGAGGCAATCAGCCCCAGCATTTT; CDR3aa: CASRYRGGGNQPQHF
j_gene: TRBJ1-1; d_gene: .; v_gene: TRBV20-1; abundance: few; CDR3nt: TGCAGTGCTCCGGACAGGAACACTGAAGCTTTCTTT; CDR3aa: CSAPDRNTEAFF
j_gene: TRBJ2-1; d_gene: .; v_gene: TRBV2; abundance: many; CDR3nt: TGTGCCAGCATGGTCGGAGAGACTGAGCAGTTCTTC; CDR3aa: CASMVGETEQFF
j_gene: TRBJ2-7; d_gene: .; v_gene: TRBV20-1; abundance: many; CDR3nt: TGCAGTGCTATCGGACGGGACGAGCAGTACTTC; CDR3aa: CSAIGRDEQYF
j_gene: TRBJ2-1; d_gene: .; v_gene: TRBV14; abundance: .; CDR3nt: TGTGCCAGCAGCCAAGATGCCGGGCCGGATGAGCAGTTCTTC; CDR3aa: CASSQDAGPDEQFF
j_gene: TRBJ2-1; d_gene: TRBD2; v_gene: TRBV9; abundance: .; CDR3nt: TGTGCCAGCAGCGTAGAGACTAGCGGGATTTTTGAGCAGTTCTTC; CDR3aa: CASSVETSGIFEQFF
j_gene: TRBJ2-1; d_gene: TRBD2; v_gene: TRBV4-1; abundance: .; CDR3nt: TGCGCCAGCAGCCAACGGGGGGTAGAGCAGTTCTTC; CDR3aa: CASSQRGVEQFF
j_gene: TRBJ2-1; d_gene: TRBD2; v_gene: TRBV27; abundance: many; CDR3nt: TGTGCCAGCAGTTTACTGGGCGGGAGCAATGAGCAGTTCTTC; CDR3aa: CASSLLGGSNEQFF
j_gene: TRBJ1-4; d_gene: .; v_gene: TRBV15; abundance: .; CDR3nt: TGTGCCACCAGCCCGAGGGATGGGGCCTGGAGTGAAAAACTGTTTTTT; CDR3aa: CATSPRDGAWSEKLFF
j_gene: TRBJ2-1; d_gene: TRBD2; v_gene: TRBV25-1; abundance: few; CDR3nt: TGTGCCAGCAGTTCTAGCGGGAGGGCTGGTAGTGAGCAGTTCTTC; CDR3aa: CASSSSGRAGSEQFF
j_gene: TRBJ1-1; d_gene: .; v_gene: TRBV12-3/TRBV12-4; abundance: .; CDR3nt: TGTGCCAGCGCCCTTCCGGCCGGGAGCACTGAAGCTTTCTTT; CDR3aa: CASALPAGSTEAFF
j_gene: TRBJ2-6; d_gene: .; v_gene: TRBV18; abundance: many; CDR3nt: TGTGCCAGCTCACCGTCTGGGGCCAACGTCCTGACTTTC; CDR3aa: CASSPSGANVLTF
j_gene: TRBJ1-5; d_gene: .; v_gene: TRBV2; abundance: many; CDR3nt: TGTGCCAGCAGTGAAGCGGTCACGTATCAGCCCCAGCATTTT; CDR3aa: CASSEAVTYQPQHF
j_gene: TRBJ2-3; d_gene: TRBD2; v_gene: TRBV6-9; abundance: few; CDR3nt: TGTGCCAGCAGTTATAGGGCTAGCGGGAGACAAGATACGCAGTATTTT; CDR3aa: CASSYRASGRQDTQYF
j_gene: TRBJ1-2; d_gene: .; v_gene: TRBV7-9; abundance: few; CDR3nt: TGTGCCAGCAGCTATTCGTTCCCCCTACAGGCGGGTAACTATGGCTACACCTTC; CDR3aa: CASSYSFPLQAGNYGYTF
j_gene: TRBJ2-1; d_gene: .; v_gene: TRBV11-2; abundance: many; CDR3nt: TGTGCCAGCAGGATGACAGACCGTGGTTACAATGAGCAGTTCTTC; CDR3aa: CASRMTDRGYNEQFF
j_gene: TRBJ2-3; d_gene: TRBD2; v_gene: TRBV29-1; abundance: many; CDR3nt: TGCAGCGTTGAAGGACGACTAGCGCCGGCAGATACGCAGTATTTT; CDR3aa: CSVEGRLAPADTQYF
j_gene: TRBJ2-7; d_gene: .; v_gene: TRBV5-1; abundance: .; CDR3nt: TGCGCCAGCAGCTTGGCTAGCAAGAGCTCCTACAATGAGCAGTACTTC; CDR3aa: CASSLASKSSYNEQYF
j_gene: TRBJ1-1; d_gene: .; v_gene: TRBV7-9; abundance: few; CDR3nt: TGTGCCAGCACCCAGGGAACCGCGAACACTGAAGCTTTCTTT; CDR3aa: CASTQGTANTEAFF
j_gene: TRBJ2-2; d_gene: .; v_gene: TRBV4-3; abundance: few; CDR3nt: TGCGCCAGCAGTTCCGGACTGGGGGACACCGGGGAGCTGTTTTTT; CDR3aa: CASSSGLGDTGELFF
j_gene: TRBJ2-7; d_gene: TRBD1; v_gene: TRBV5-1; abundance: .; CDR3nt: TGCGCCAGCAGCTTGGTTGGCAGGGGGCAAGAAATAACCTACGAGCAGTACTTC; CDR3aa: CASSLVGRGQEITYEQYF
j_gene: TRBJ2-5; d_gene: TRBD1; v_gene: TRBV12-3/TRBV12-4; abundance: many; CDR3nt: TGTGCCAGCAGTCGTAGGACAGGGGAGGCAGAGACCCAGTACTTC; CDR3aa: CASSRRTGEAETQYF
j_gene: TRBJ2-5; d_gene: .; v_gene: TRBV4-3; abundance: few; CDR3nt: TGCGCCAGCAGCCAAGGGATCAGCACCGCTTGGGCCCAGTACTTC; CDR3aa: CASSQGISTAWAQYF
j_gene: TRBJ2-3; d_gene: TRBD2; v_gene: TRBV7-3; abundance: .; CDR3nt: TGTGCCAGCAGTTTGACTAGCGGGAGTAGGTATACGCAGTATTTT; CDR3aa: CASSLTSGSRYTQYF
j_gene: TRBJ2-7; d_gene: .; v_gene: TRBV28; abundance: many; CDR3nt: TGTGCCAGCAGCTTGCAGGGCGAGCAGTACTTC; CDR3aa: CASSLQGEQYF
j_gene: TRBJ2-7; d_gene: TRBD2; v_gene: TRBV19; abundance: many; CDR3nt: TGTGCCAGTAGATGGACTAGCGACCACTCCTACGAGCAGTACTTC; CDR3aa: CASRWTSDHSYEQYF
j_gene: TRBJ2-1; d_gene: TRBD1; v_gene: TRBV12-3/TRBV12-4; abundance: .; CDR3nt: TGTGCCAGCAGCATGCTAACAGGGGATGAGCAGTTCTTC; CDR3aa: CASSMLTGDEQFF
j_gene: TRBJ2-2; d_gene: .; v_gene: TRBV7-9; abundance: .; CDR3nt: .; CDR3aa: CASSLAFGAEVTGELFF
j_gene: TRBJ2-7; d_gene: .; v_gene: TRBV29-1; abundance: many; CDR3nt: TGCAGCGTTGAAGATATGGACAACTACGAGCAGTACTTC; CDR3aa: CSVEDMDNYEQYF
j_gene: TRBJ2-3; d_gene: .; v_gene: TRBV6-2/TRBV6-3; abundance: many; CDR3nt: TGTGCCACCGTTCCTCGAGGGCGCACAGATACGCAGTATTTT; CDR3aa: CATVPRGRTDTQYF
j_gene: TRBJ2-1; d_gene: .; v_gene: TRBV11-2; abundance: many; CDR3nt: TGTGCCAGCAGCTTAGGCTGGCACAATGAGCAGTTCTTC; CDR3aa: CASSLGWHNEQFF
j_gene: TRBJ2-7; d_gene: .; v_gene: TRBV27; abundance: .; CDR3nt: TGTGCCAGCAGTTGGGGCGGGGCAAGCTCCTACGAGCAGTACTTC; CDR3aa: CASSWGGASSYEQYF
j_gene: TRBJ2-1; d_gene: .; v_gene: TRBV7-3; abundance: .; CDR3nt: TGTGCCAGCAGCTTACTCGGGGTTCAGGATGAGCAGTTCTTC; CDR3aa: CASSLLGVQDEQFF
j_gene: TRBJ2-1; d_gene: TRBD2; v_gene: TRBV5-1; abundance: many; CDR3nt: TGCGCCAGCAGCTTGCAGGCGGGAGTTAATGAGCAGTTCTTC; CDR3aa: CASSLQAGVNEQFF
j_gene: TRBJ2-7; d_gene: .; v_gene: TRBV7-9; abundance: few; CDR3nt: TGTGCCAGCAGCTCCCCCGGACCCATGGCCTACGAGCAGTACTTC; CDR3aa: CASSSPGPMAYEQYF
j_gene: TRBJ1-1; d_gene: TRBD1; v_gene: TRBV2; abundance: many; CDR3nt: TGTGCCAGCAGTGAAGCTGGGGGACAGGGGGCGATGAACACTGAAGCTTTCTTT; CDR3aa: CASSEAGGQGAMNTEAFF
j_gene: TRBJ2-3; d_gene: .; v_gene: TRBV7-2; abundance: few; CDR3nt: TGTGCCAGCAGGCGGGCCACCACAGATACGCAGTATTTT; CDR3aa: CASRRATTDTQYF
j_gene: TRBJ1-1; d_gene: TRBD1; v_gene: TRBV11-1; abundance: many; CDR3nt: TGTGCCAGCAGCTCGCGGGACAGGGTCACTGAAGCTTTCTTT; CDR3aa: CASSSRDRVTEAFF
j_gene: TRBJ2-1; d_gene: .; v_gene: TRBV12-3/TRBV12-4; abundance: .; CDR3nt: TGTGCCAGCAGTTACGACCGTCCCGGGCAGTTCTTC; CDR3aa: CASSYDRPGQFF
j_gene: TRBJ1-1; d_gene: TRBD1; v_gene: TRBV20-1; abundance: .; CDR3nt: TGCAGTGCGCTGATCGGACAGGGGGAGCCGAACACTGAAGCTTTCTTT; CDR3aa: CSALIGQGEPNTEAFF
j_gene: TRBJ2-1; d_gene: .; v_gene: TRBV5-8; abundance: .; CDR3nt: TGTGCCAGCAGCTTGGATGGAAGCGGAGGCAACTACAATGAGCAGTTCTTC; CDR3aa: CASSLDGSGGNYNEQFF
j_gene: TRBJ1-5; d_gene: .; v_gene: TRBV18; abundance: few; CDR3nt: TGTGCCAGCTCACCACGGCGATCAGATCAGCCCCAGCATTTT; CDR3aa: CASSPRRSDQPQHF